Below, 26 T cell receptor beta chains from the same sample are listed, as sequenced in a study of vaccination and CD4 T cells after COVID-19. Sequencing of cultured CD4+ T cell DNA used the Oncomine TCR Beta short-read assay. TCRdb redid the calling of the PCR reads with MiXCR, one entry per CDR3 protein. Among about 19,000 distinct CDR3 sequences listed, under 45% were seen once. The antigens for these receptors are not known. Treatment meaning: approximately 10-day PBMC culture with coronavirus spike peptide pools or control peptides (ViraFEST assay). Sequencing was carried out using cultured CD4+ T cells from blood. These receptors were taken from a human donor with COVID-19.

The V call is TRBV6-1, the J call TRBJ2-7; tentative D call: TRBD2 (6 bases). CDR1 and CDR2 from the germline V gene are MNHNS and SASEGT. With 8 bases removed from V and 7 bases from J, the gap between germline ends came to 21 bases. There are 14 residues in the CDR3. CDR3 DNA sequence: TGTGCCAGCGGGCAGCAAGCTTTCGGAGGGGAGCAGTACTTC. Its protein product is CASGQQAFGGEQYF.

V usage is TRBV27 and J usage is TRBJ1-6, with D hard to call. The CDR3 consists of 12 residues. V was pared by 3 bases and J by 8 bases, with 5 bases between. Germline V gene data show CDR1 as MNHEY and CDR2 as SMNVEV (reference sequence). The CDR3 is CASSFRHSPLHF. In DNA form, the CDR3 reads TGTGCCAGCAGTTTTCGCCATTCACCCCTCCACTTT.

The chain recombines TRBV7-9 with TRBJ1-3; D is unclear. The germline V gene encodes CDR1 SEHNR and CDR2 FQNEAQ (reference sequence). The CDR3 runs to 15 residues. V was shortened by 5 bases and J by 0 bases, with 11 bases between the two germline ends. The CDR3 DNA sequence: TGTGCCAGCAGCAAGGCCAGTCCCTCTGGAAACACCATATATTTT. Its protein product is CASSKASPSGNTIYF.

This clonotype came up a few times. The chain links TRBV15 to TRBJ1-5; 9 bases are a match to TRBD1. V shed 5 bases and J 6 bases; nucleotides not matched to a gene: 5. Germline V gives CDR1 LNHNV, CDR2 YYDKDF (reference sequence). The CDR3 extends over 14 amino acids. Written as DNA, the CDR3 is TGTGCCACCAGCCTTACAGGGGGCACTCAGCCCCAGCATTTT. Protein sequence: CATSLTGGTQPQHF. The whole variable domain, filled in from reference TRBV15 and TRBJ1-5, reads DAMVIQNPRYQVTQFGKPVTLSCSQTLNHNVMYWYQQKSSQAPKLLFHYYDKDFNNEADTPDNFQSRRPNTSFCFLDIRSPGLGDTAMYLCATSLTGGTQPQHFGDGTRLSIL.

This chain joins TRBV6-1 and TRBJ1-2, with 12 bases fitting TRBD1. CDR3 size: 16 residues. Trimming at V came to 5 bases and at J to 1 base, leaving 5 bases not matched to a gene. The germline V gene encodes CDR1 MNHNS and CDR2 SASEGT. The DNA of the CDR3 is TGTGCCAGCAGTCCGGGACAGGGGGCTCGTAACTATGGCTACACCTTC. This codes for CASSPGQGARNYGYTF.

The gene calls are TRBV6-1 and TRBJ2-5; perhaps D is TRBD1 or TRBD2 (5 bases each). Germline CDR1 is MNHNS and CDR2 is SASEGT. The CDR3 covers 14 residues. V lost 7 bases to trimming and J lost 7 bases, with 19 bases between them. The CDR3 region has the DNA TGTGCCAGCACCCCGGGGTATAGGGACGGGACCCAGTACTTC. Its protein product is CASTPGYRDGTQYF.

This clonotype was counted between two and nine times. The chain uses TRBV7-2 and TRBJ2-5, with D perhaps matching TRBD1 (6 bases). Trimming took off 3 bases at V and 0 bases at J, with 11 bases between the two ends. Germline values: CDR1 SGHTA, CDR2 FQGNSA. The CDR3 is 15 residues long. The CDR3 loop reads CASSFRGRYQETQYF. The CDR3 nucleotides are TGTGCCAGCAGCTTCAGGGGCAGGTACCAAGAGACCCAGTACTTC.

This chain links TRBV12-3 or TRBV12-4 with TRBJ1-1; D call uncertain. V lost 3 bases and J 2 bases, leaving 4 bases between the germline ends. The CDR3 has 12 amino acids. The CDR3 protein is CASSFGNTEAFF. Written as DNA, the CDR3 is TGTGCCAGCAGTTTCGGCAACACTGAAGCTTTCTTT.

This clonotype has just a few counts. J is TRBJ2-7 and V is TRBV20-1; 9 bases are shared with TRBD1. The CDR3 has 13 residues. From germline, CDR1 is DFQATT and CDR2 SNEGSKA (reference sequence). V shed 3 bases and J 4 bases; nucleotides not matched to a gene: 4. The CDR3 DNA is TGCAGTGCTAGGGGGACAGGGATTTACGAGCAGTACTTC. Its protein is CSARGTGIYEQYF.

This clonotype was seen only a few times. J is TRBJ1-5 and V is TRBV6-1; D gene uncertain. With 6 bases removed from V and 4 bases from J, the gap between germline ends came to 10 bases. Germline values: CDR1 MNHNS, CDR2 SASEGT. This CDR3 contains 13 residues. CDR3 nucleotides: TGTGCCAGCAGCCCTTACCAGAATCAGCCCCAGCATTTT. Protein: CASSPYQNQPQHF.

The chain couples TRBV7-2 to TRBJ1-5; D ambiguous. The CDR3 sequence is 14 residues long. The germline V and J ends were trimmed by 5 bases and 2 bases, with 10 bases remaining between them. Germline V gene sequence: CDR1 SGHTA, CDR2 FQGNSA. The CDR3 protein is CASSPPAGNQPQHF. CDR3 in DNA: TGTGCCAGCAGCCCCCCGGCCGGCAATCAGCCCCAGCATTTT. Full variable domain (remainder filled in from reference TRBV7-2 and TRBJ1-5): GAGVSQSPSNKVTEKGKDVELRCDPISGHTALYWYRQSLGQGLEFLIYFQGNSAPDKSGLPSDRFSAERTGGSVSTLTIQRTQQEDSAVYLCASSPPAGNQPQHFGDGTRLSIL.

This chain connects TRBV6-5 to TRBJ2-7, with unresolved D. The V and J ends lost 0 bases and 4 bases respectively, with 10 bases between them. Germline V gives CDR1 MNHEY, CDR2 SVGAGI. The CDR3 consists of 14 residues. The CDR3 sequence: CASSYSTDRYEQYF. The CDR3 region has the DNA TGTGCCAGCAGTTACTCGACGGACCGATACGAGCAGTACTTC.

A few counts support this clonotype. This chain links TRBV6-1 with TRBJ1-2; TRBD1 matches at 8 bases. Germline trimming cut 6 bases from V and 7 bases from J; bases unmatched to any gene: 7. CDR1 is MNHNS and CDR2 is SASEGT in the germline V gene. The CDR3 has 13 amino acids. The CDR3 loop reads CASREQGESGYTF. In DNA, the CDR3 is TGTGCCAGCAGAGAACAGGGGGAGAGTGGCTACACCTTC.

This clonotype was detected a few times. The CDR3 loop is CASSLDRGKETQYF. The CDR3 bases are TGTGCCAGCAGCCTGGACAGGGGAAAAGAGACCCAGTACTTC. V and J are TRBV7-6 and TRBJ2-5; 9 bases map to TRBD1. The V and J ends lost 5 bases and 3 bases, in that order; junction bases with no gene match: 4. There are 14 residues in the CDR3. The V gene's germline CDR1 is SGHVS and CDR2 FNYEAQ.

This chain links TRBV7-2 with TRBJ1-5; D is ambiguous. Trimming removed 5 bases at V and 4 bases at J, with 6 bases between. Germline CDR1 is SGHTA and CDR2 is FQGNSA. The CDR3 has 12 residues. The CDR3 sequence: CASSAFNQPQHF. DNA for the CDR3: TGTGCCAGCAGCGCCTTTAATCAGCCCCAGCATTTT.

J is TRBJ2-6 and V is TRBV12-3 or TRBV12-4; D is ambiguous. This CDR3 has 17 residues. V lost 1 base, J lost 4 bases, and 14 bases lay in between. CDR3 loop: CASSLVGLLKGANVLTF. The CDR3 DNA sequence: TGTGCCAGCAGTTTAGTGGGTTTGCTAAAGGGGGCCAACGTCCTGACTTTC.

The genes are TRBV10-1 and TRBJ1-1; D is unresolved. CDR1 is WNHNN, CDR2 SYGVQD, per germline (reference sequence). The CDR3 covers 13 residues. The V end lost 1 base, the J end lost 0 bases, and 3 bases lay between the germline ends. The CDR3 sequence is CASSELLNTEAFF. As DNA, the CDR3 is TGCGCCAGCAGTGAGTTACTGAACACTGAAGCTTTCTTT.

This clonotype has only a few counts. The chain employs TRBV5-1 and TRBJ2-3; D might be TRBD1 or TRBD2, each matching 5 bases. CDR1 SGHRS and CDR2 YFSETQ come from the germline V gene. V was clipped by 4 bases and J by 4 bases, with 13 bases between them. This CDR3 is 14 amino acids long. The CDR3 loop reads CASSLGTAPDTQYF. The CDR3 DNA reads as TGCGCCAGCAGCCTAGGGACGGCCCCAGATACGCAGTATTTT. Complete variable domain (other parts from reference TRBV5-1 and TRBJ2-3): KAGVTQTPRYLIKTRGQQVTLSCSPISGHRSVSWYQQTPGQGLQFLFEYFSETQRNKGNFPGRFSGRQFSNSRSEMNVSTLELGDSALYLCASSLGTAPDTQYFGPGTRLTVL.

The V and J genes are TRBV11-2 and TRBJ2-5; D not certain. The CDR3 is made up of 12 amino acids. The V gene's germline CDR1 is SGHAT and CDR2 FQNNGV. V shed 8 bases and J shed 5 bases, with 12 bases lying between them. The CDR3 nucleotides read TGTGCCAGCTACTCTGGCACGGAGACCCAGTACTTC. Translation gives CASYSGTETQYF.

The chain has TRBV12-3 or TRBV12-4 and TRBJ2-5; D is possibly TRBD2 (5 bases). Trimming took 6 bases from V and 7 from J, leaving 18 bases between them. The CDR3 covers 14 residues. For the CDR3, the DNA is TGTGCCAGCAGCGGACCAAATTACCGGGGGACCCAGTACTTC. This sequence encodes CASSGPNYRGTQYF.

The chain employs TRBV28 and TRBJ1-1; D may be TRBD1 (6 bases). The germline V gene has CDR1 MDHEN and CDR2 SYDVKM. This CDR3 has 15 residues. V lost 5 bases to trimming and J lost 3 bases, with 16 bases between them. CDR3 in DNA: TGTGCCAGCAGTCGGATGCACACAGGGCACACTGAAGCTTTCTTT. Translated: CASSRMHTGHTEAFF.

The genes are TRBV5-4 and TRBJ1-6, with D hard to call. V lost 0 bases and J 6 bases, leaving 10 bases between the germline ends. The CDR3 has 15 amino acids. Germline loops: CDR1 SGHNT, CDR2 YYREEE (reference sequence). CDR3 loop: CASSLAREVNSPLHF. The DNA of the CDR3 is TGTGCCAGCAGCTTGGCTCGAGAGGTTAATTCACCCCTCCACTTT.

The chain has TRBV5-1 and TRBJ2-6, with TRBD1 matching 9 bases. The CDR3 has 16 amino acids. Germline CDR1 SGHRS, CDR2 YFSETQ. Trimming cost V 5 bases and J 2 bases; bases outside gene matches: 5. The CDR3 here is CASSRTGGAGANVLTF. DNA for the CDR3: TGCGCCAGCAGTCGTACAGGGGGCGCTGGGGCCAACGTCCTGACTTTC.

This clonotype was counted between two and nine times. The CDR3 loop is CASSYPSSNEKLFF. DNA for the CDR3: TGTGCCAGCAGTTACCCCTCCTCTAATGAAAAACTGTTTTTT. The J gene is TRBJ1-4, the V gene TRBV6-5; D gene uncertain. This CDR3 has 14 amino acids. Per germline, CDR1 MNHEY and CDR2 SVGAGI. V shed 2 bases and J shed 3 bases, with 7 bases lying between them.

The V and J genes are TRBV7-9 and TRBJ1-4; tentatively, D is TRBD1 (6 bases). The CDR3 runs to 15 residues. The V end was cut by 4 bases, the J end by 5 bases, with 14 bases between. Germline CDR1 and CDR2: SEHNR and FQNEAQ (reference sequence). CDR3 DNA: TGTGCCAGCAGCTCGGCCGCGGGGGCCAATGAAAAACTGTTTTTT. Its protein is CASSSAAGANEKLFF.

By sample share, this clonotype is medium-sized. This sequence joins TRBV15 and TRBJ1-5; 8 nucleotides line up with TRBD1. The germline gives CDR1 LNHNV, CDR2 YYDKDF (reference sequence). The CDR3 totals 14 residues. V lost 4 bases to trimming and J lost 3 bases; unmatched junction nucleotides: 2. CDR3 in amino acids: CATSMGQANQPQHF. The CDR3 DNA sequence: TGTGCCACCAGCATGGGACAGGCCAATCAGCCCCAGCATTTT.